This T cell receptor (beta chain) was found in a study of blood T cell repertoires in COVID-19. Only in-frame clones appear in the TCRdb table, and some are missing; sequencing was by immunoSEQ multiplex PCR. The repertoire consists of some 250,000 clones, with 70% to 90% occurring once and the leading ten covering roughly 0.8%. Trimming took off 3 bases at V and 3 bases at J, with 10 bases between the two ends. This CDR3 is built from 13 residues. CDR1 and CDR2 (germline): SQVTM, ANQGSEA. The sequencing sample was made of peripheral blood. The chain joins TRBV29-1 to TRBJ2-3, with D maybe TRBD1 (5 bases). The source is a woman aged 30 to 39 with acute or convalescent COVID-19. The CDR3 sequence is CSVESGLTDTQYF. The CDR3 nucleotides read TGCAGCGTTGAGTCAGGGCTAACAGATACGCAGTATTTT.